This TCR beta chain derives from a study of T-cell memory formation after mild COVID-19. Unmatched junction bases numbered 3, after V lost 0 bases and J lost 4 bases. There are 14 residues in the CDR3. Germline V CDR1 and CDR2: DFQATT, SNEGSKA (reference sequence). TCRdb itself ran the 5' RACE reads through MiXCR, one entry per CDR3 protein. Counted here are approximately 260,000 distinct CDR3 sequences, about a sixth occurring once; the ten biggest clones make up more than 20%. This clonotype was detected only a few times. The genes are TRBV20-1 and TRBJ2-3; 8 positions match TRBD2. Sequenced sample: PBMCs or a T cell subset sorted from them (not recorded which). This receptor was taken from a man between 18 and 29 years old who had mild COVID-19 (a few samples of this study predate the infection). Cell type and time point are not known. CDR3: CSARDGTSSDTQYF. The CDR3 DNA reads TGCAGTGCTAGAGATGGGACTAGTTCAGATACGCAGTATTTT.